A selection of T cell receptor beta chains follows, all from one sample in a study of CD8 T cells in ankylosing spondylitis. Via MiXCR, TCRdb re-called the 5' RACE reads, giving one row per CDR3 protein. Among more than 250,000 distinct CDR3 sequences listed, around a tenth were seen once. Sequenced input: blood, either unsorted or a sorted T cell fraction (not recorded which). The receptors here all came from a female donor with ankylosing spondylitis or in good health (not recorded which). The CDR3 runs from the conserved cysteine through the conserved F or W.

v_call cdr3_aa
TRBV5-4 CASSQGQGASTEAFF
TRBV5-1 CASSLRQDRPTDTQYF
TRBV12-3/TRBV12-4 CASSFGEETQYF
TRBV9 CASSYGTSDLTQYF
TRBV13 CASSSGLAGMGEQYF
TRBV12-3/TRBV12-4 CASSLSGEKDTQYF
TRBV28 CASRLGAGGIQYF
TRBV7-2 CASQKAGAAYEQHF
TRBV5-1 CASSFARDPIVNEQFF
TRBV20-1 CSARDAIRSSYEQYF
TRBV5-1 CASTISGETQYF
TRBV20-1 CSASKTGRDEQYF
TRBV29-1 CSAHRGTYTGELFF
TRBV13 CASSSPGTSGHNEQFF